This T cell receptor beta chain was sequenced in a study of CD8 T cells in Susac syndrome. Reverse transcription of about 0.5 to 1 ug RNA was carried out with random hexamers. Amplification of TCR beta CDR3 spanned 54 Vbeta and 13 Jbeta via immunoSEQ multiplex PCR. TCRdb reprocessed the immunoSEQ multiplex PCR reads via MiXCR and lists one record per CDR3 protein. Of tens of thousands of distinct CDR3 sequences in the sample, roughly nine tenths were seen once. Between the trimmed V and J ends, which lost 0 bases and 1 base, there was a span of 6 bases. The germline CDR1 and CDR2 sequences are GTSNPN and SVGIG (reference sequence). The CDR3 consists of 13 residues. Sequencing of TCR beta was performed on blood CD8+ T cells and on blood CD4+ T cells.

Material for sequencing was CD8+ T cells from PBMCs. This chain links TRBV30 with TRBJ1-1; D call uncertain. This TCR came from a human donor with multiple sclerosis. CDR3 in amino acids: CAWSVHGNTEAFF. The CDR3 bases are TGTGCCTGGAGTGTACACGGGAACACTGAAGCTTTCTTT.